The TCR beta chain under discussion was sequenced for a study of blood T cell repertoires in COVID-19. Background on the study: The United States, Italy and Spain supplied acute and convalescent COVID-19 samples. PBMCs, B-cell-depleted T cells, or T cells provided the cDNA or gDNA that made up the material.

Germline trimming cut 4 bases from V and 3 bases from J; bases unmatched to any gene: 6. CDR1 and CDR2 from the germline V gene are SGHKS and YYEKEE (reference sequence). This CDR3 is built from 15 residues. Per the original methods: Estimation of nucleated cell counts was performed using reference gene primer amplification. Clones were sequenced by immunoSEQ multiplex PCR, and TCRdb holds only the in-frame ones, with some missing. D and trimming come from the DNA, and the V and J calls and clone size come from that table. The sample yields some 190,000 clones, approximately 81% seen once. The sequencing sample was made of peripheral blood. The sequence was collected from a woman older than 75 with acute or convalescent COVID-19. V gene TRBV5-5 combines with J gene TRBJ1-4; 7 bases align to TRBD1. DNA of the CDR3: TGTGCCAGCAGCCGAACCGGGACAGCTAATGAAAAACTGTTTTTT. It encodes CASSRTGTANEKLFF.